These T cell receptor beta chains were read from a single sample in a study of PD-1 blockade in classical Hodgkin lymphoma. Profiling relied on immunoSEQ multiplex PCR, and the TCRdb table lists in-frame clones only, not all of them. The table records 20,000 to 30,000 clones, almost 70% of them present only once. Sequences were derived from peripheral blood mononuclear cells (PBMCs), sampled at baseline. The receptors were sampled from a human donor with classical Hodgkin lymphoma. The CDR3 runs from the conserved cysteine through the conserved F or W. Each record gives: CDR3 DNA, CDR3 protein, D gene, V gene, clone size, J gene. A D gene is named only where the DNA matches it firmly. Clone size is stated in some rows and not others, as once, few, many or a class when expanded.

CDR3nt: TGCGCCAGCAGCCAAGACGAGGGGGCCGGGACAAACTATGGCTACACCTTC
CDR3aa: CASSQDEGAGTNYGYTF
d_gene: TRBD1
v_gene: TRBV4-3
abundance: .
j_gene: TRBJ1-2

CDR3nt: TGCGCCAGCAGCCAGGAAGGGCCCTCTGGAAACACCATATATTTT
CDR3aa: CASSQEGPSGNTIYF
d_gene: .
v_gene: TRBV4-1
abundance: .
j_gene: TRBJ1-3

CDR3nt: TGTGCCAGCTCACCCTGGACAGGGGCGGGAGATACGCAGTATTTT
CDR3aa: CASSPWTGAGDTQYF
d_gene: TRBD1
v_gene: TRBV18
abundance: .
j_gene: TRBJ2-3

CDR3nt: TGTGCCAGCAGTATCTCAGGGGGCGAAGACTACGAGCAGTACTTC
CDR3aa: CASSISGGEDYEQYF
d_gene: TRBD1
v_gene: TRBV28
abundance: few
j_gene: TRBJ2-7

CDR3nt: TGTGCCAGCAGTGAATGGGTCAGCAATCAGCCCCAGCATTTT
CDR3aa: CASSEWVSNQPQHF
d_gene: .
v_gene: TRBV2
abundance: .
j_gene: TRBJ1-5

CDR3nt: TGCGCCAGCAGCCAAGAGGCCCAGGGGGCAACAGATACGCAGTATTTT
CDR3aa: CASSQEAQGATDTQYF
d_gene: TRBD1
v_gene: TRBV4-3
abundance: .
j_gene: TRBJ2-3

CDR3nt: TGTGCCAGCAGCCCAGGGACAGGGGTGATGGGAAACATTCAGTACTTC
CDR3aa: CASSPGTGVMGNIQYF
d_gene: TRBD1
v_gene: TRBV9
abundance: .
j_gene: TRBJ2-4

CDR3nt: TGTGCCAGCAGCTTGGCGGGACAAGGGCATTCACCCCTCCACTTT
CDR3aa: CASSLAGQGHSPLHF
d_gene: .
v_gene: TRBV5-6
abundance: .
j_gene: TRBJ1-6

CDR3nt: TGTGCCAGCAGCCAAGATGGGTGGGCCGGCTACAATGAGCAGTTCTTC
CDR3aa: CASSQDGWAGYNEQFF
d_gene: .
v_gene: TRBV4-2
abundance: .
j_gene: TRBJ2-1

CDR3nt: TGCGCCAGCAGCTTCGGGCAACAACGCAATGAGCAGTTCTTC
CDR3aa: CASSFGQQRNEQFF
d_gene: .
v_gene: TRBV5-1
abundance: few
j_gene: TRBJ2-1

CDR3nt: TGTGCCAGCAGCTTAGATCCTGGGGGGGGTGCTGAAGCTTTCTTT
CDR3aa: CASSLDPGGGAEAFF
d_gene: .
v_gene: TRBV11-2
abundance: .
j_gene: TRBJ1-1

CDR3nt: TGCGCCAGCAGCTATACTACGAACACTGAAGCTTTCTTT
CDR3aa: CASSYTTNTEAFF
d_gene: .
v_gene: TRBV4-1
abundance: medium-sized
j_gene: TRBJ1-1

CDR3nt: TGTGCTAGCAGCTTACTGGTAAAAGAGACCCAGTACTTC
CDR3aa: CASSLLVKETQYF
d_gene: .
v_gene: TRBV7-7
abundance: once
j_gene: TRBJ2-5

CDR3nt: TGTGCCGGAGACAGGGGGCGTGGAAGTTATGGCTACACCTTC
CDR3aa: CAGDRGRGSYGYTF
d_gene: TRBD1
v_gene: TRBV7-9
abundance: once
j_gene: TRBJ1-2

CDR3nt: TGTGCCAGCAGTAGGGACTTTGTTGAGTACTTC
CDR3aa: CASSRDFVEYF
d_gene: .
v_gene: TRBV6-1
abundance: .
j_gene: TRBJ2-5

CDR3nt: TGTGCCAGCAGTTACACTAGCGGGGGGAAGCAGACCCAGTACTTC
CDR3aa: CASSYTSGGKQTQYF
d_gene: TRBD2
v_gene: TRBV6-5
abundance: .
j_gene: TRBJ2-5

CDR3nt: TGTGCCAGCAGCCAAGCTCCCGGAATAGCGGGGGCCGTATCCAATGAGCAGTTCTTC
CDR3aa: CASSQAPGIAGAVSNEQFF
d_gene: TRBD2
v_gene: TRBV14
abundance: .
j_gene: TRBJ2-1

CDR3nt: TGTGCCAGCAGCCCCCCGGGCTTCAAGATGAACACTGAAGCTTTCTTT
CDR3aa: CASSPPGFKMNTEAFF
d_gene: .
v_gene: TRBV9
abundance: once
j_gene: TRBJ1-1

CDR3nt: TGTGCCAGCAGCTCTTCTACAGGGACGGTTGAAGCTTTCTTT
CDR3aa: CASSSSTGTVEAFF
d_gene: .
v_gene: TRBV7-6
abundance: .
j_gene: TRBJ1-1

CDR3nt: TGTGCCAGCAGCCAAGATGAAGCATTGCCCTACGAGCAGTACTTC
CDR3aa: CASSQDEALPYEQYF
d_gene: .
v_gene: TRBV14
abundance: .
j_gene: TRBJ2-7

CDR3nt: TGTGCCAGCAGCGCCCAACGCAGGGGCTATAATTCACCCCTCCACTTT
CDR3aa: CASSAQRRGYNSPLHF
d_gene: .
v_gene: TRBV2
abundance: .
j_gene: TRBJ1-6

CDR3nt: TGTGCCAGCATGTCAGGGGGCGGAAGAAGCTCCTATAATTCACCCCTCCACTTT
CDR3aa: CASMSGGGRSSYNSPLHF
d_gene: TRBD1
v_gene: TRBV5-6
abundance: once
j_gene: TRBJ1-6

CDR3nt: TGTGCCAGCAGCTTAGGCTCTAACAATGAGCAGTTCTTC
CDR3aa: CASSLGSNNEQFF
d_gene: .
v_gene: TRBV11-3
abundance: .
j_gene: TRBJ2-1

CDR3nt: TGTGCCAGCAGTTTTGTTTCAGGGGATAATGAAAAACTGTTTTTT
CDR3aa: CASSFVSGDNEKLFF
d_gene: .
v_gene: TRBV28
abundance: .
j_gene: TRBJ1-4

CDR3nt: TGTGCCAGCAGCCAATCCCCTGGAGGGACTAATTTATATGACGAGCAGTACTTC
CDR3aa: CASSQSPGGTNLYDEQYF
d_gene: TRBD2
v_gene: TRBV4-2
abundance: .
j_gene: TRBJ2-7

CDR3nt: TGTGCCAGCAGCTTGAGGCGGGGGGGACTCCAAGAGACCCAGTACTTC
CDR3aa: CASSLRRGGLQETQYF
d_gene: TRBD2
v_gene: TRBV5-6
abundance: few
j_gene: TRBJ2-5

CDR3nt: TGCGCCAGCATCGGGGGGAACACTGAAGCTTTCTTT
CDR3aa: CASIGGNTEAFF
d_gene: .
v_gene: TRBV5-1
abundance: .
j_gene: TRBJ1-1

CDR3nt: TGTGCCAGCAGCGTCGACTTGACTGAGCAGTTCTTC
CDR3aa: CASSVDLTEQFF
d_gene: .
v_gene: TRBV9
abundance: .
j_gene: TRBJ2-1

CDR3nt: TGTGCCATCAGTGAGGCAGTCTCCTACGAGCAGTACTTC
CDR3aa: CAISEAVSYEQYF
d_gene: .
v_gene: TRBV10-3
abundance: .
j_gene: TRBJ2-7

CDR3nt: TGTGCCAGCAGCCCACCGTACGGGCAGTCTTTGAACACTGAAGCTTTCTTT
CDR3aa: CASSPPYGQSLNTEAFF
d_gene: .
v_gene: TRBV7-8
abundance: once
j_gene: TRBJ1-1

CDR3nt: TGTGCCAGCAGCTTACCCCGACAGGGGGCGTACCAAGAGACCCAGTACTTC
CDR3aa: CASSLPRQGAYQETQYF
d_gene: TRBD1
v_gene: TRBV7-9
abundance: .
j_gene: TRBJ2-5

CDR3nt: TGTGCCATCAGTGAGTGGGACCAGCCCCCCTACGAGCAGTACTTC
CDR3aa: CAISEWDQPPYEQYF
d_gene: .
v_gene: TRBV10-3
abundance: .
j_gene: TRBJ2-7

CDR3nt: TGTGCCAGCAGCCCTACAGGGTCTGGGGCCAACGTCCTGACTTTC
CDR3aa: CASSPTGSGANVLTF
d_gene: .
v_gene: TRBV28
abundance: .
j_gene: TRBJ2-6

CDR3nt: TGTGCCAGCAGCCGGGGAGGGGATAGCAATCAGCCCCAGCATTTT
CDR3aa: CASSRGGDSNQPQHF
d_gene: .
v_gene: TRBV2
abundance: few
j_gene: TRBJ1-5

CDR3nt: TGTGCCAGCAGCCAAGATAAACTAGAGCAGTACTTC
CDR3aa: CASSQDKLEQYF
d_gene: .
v_gene: TRBV4-2
abundance: .
j_gene: TRBJ2-7

CDR3nt: TGTGCCAGCAGTACCTCCGGGACAGCCAGCTCCTACAATGAGCAGTTCTTC
CDR3aa: CASSTSGTASSYNEQFF
d_gene: TRBD1
v_gene: TRBV28
abundance: .
j_gene: TRBJ2-1

CDR3nt: TGCGCCAGCAGCCAAGATCGACTAGCGGCGAACACCGGGGAGCTGTTTTTT
CDR3aa: CASSQDRLAANTGELFF
d_gene: TRBD2
v_gene: TRBV4-3
abundance: once
j_gene: TRBJ2-2

CDR3nt: TGTGCCAGCAGACACTCAACGGAGGGGAACACCGGGGAGCTGTTTTTT
CDR3aa: CASRHSTEGNTGELFF
d_gene: .
v_gene: TRBV7-9
abundance: few
j_gene: TRBJ2-2

CDR3nt: TGTGCCACCGGAATGGGGACAGCTACCTACGAGCAGTACTTC
CDR3aa: CATGMGTATYEQYF
d_gene: TRBD1
v_gene: TRBV15
abundance: .
j_gene: TRBJ2-7

CDR3nt: TGTGCCAGCAGTGAAGCAGAGGCGGGGGGCGCCTTCTCCTACAATGAGCAGTTCTTC
CDR3aa: CASSEAEAGGAFSYNEQFF
d_gene: TRBD2
v_gene: TRBV2
abundance: .
j_gene: TRBJ2-1